The rows below give T cell receptor beta chains drawn from one sample of a study of spatial heterogeneity in lung cancer. TCRdb re-analysed the 5' RACE reads in MiXCR, keeping a single row per CDR3 protein. This table has about 92,000 distinct CDR3 sequences, roughly 12% appearing once. This specimen was PBMCs, taken at surgery. All receptors derive from a male donor with early-stage non-small cell lung cancer. Both conserved end residues are part of each CDR3. D genes are given only for firm matches. Rows give clone size only sometimes, using once, few, many, or a class for an expanded clone.

v_call	d_call	j_call	clone_size	cdr3_aa	cdr3_nt
TRBV28	TRBD2	TRBJ2-1	NA	CASSFGATAGGPRYNEQFF	TGTGCCAGCAGTTTTGGGGCTACAGCGGGAGGGCCTCGTTACAATGAGCAGTTCTTC
TRBV5-1	NA	TRBJ2-1	many	CASSLQPGKNNNEQFF	TGCGCCAGCAGCTTACAGCCCGGGAAGAACAACAATGAGCAGTTCTTC
TRBV19	TRBD1	TRBJ2-4	few	CASSTGDSIAKNIQYF	TGTGCCAGTAGTACCGGGGACAGTATAGCCAAAAACATTCAGTACTTC
TRBV28	NA	TRBJ1-1	few	CASSFYAGGETEAFF	TGTGCCAGCAGTTTCTATGCCGGGGGAGAGACTGAAGCTTTCTTT
TRBV5-5	TRBD1	TRBJ2-7	few	CASSLGTHRGANEQYF	TGTGCCAGCAGCTTGGGTACCCACAGGGGAGCGAACGAGCAGTACTTC
TRBV29-1	TRBD2	TRBJ2-1	many	CSASTSGTYNEQFF	TGCAGCGCCAGCACTAGCGGGACCTACAATGAGCAGTTCTTC
TRBV7-6	NA	TRBJ2-5	few	CASSLVQGGETQYF	TGTGCCAGCAGCCTCGTACAGGGCGGGGAGACCCAGTACTTC
TRBV28	NA	TRBJ1-5	many	CASRWATGGHQPQHF	TGTGCCAGCAGATGGGCTACCGGGGGGCATCAGCCCCAGCATTTT
TRBV28	NA	TRBJ2-6	many	CASSFRGLGANVLTF	TGTGCCAGCAGTTTCCGGGGTCTGGGGGCCAACGTCCTGACTTTC
TRBV24-1	TRBD2	TRBJ2-3	NA	CATSAGRGFTDTQYF	TGTGCCACCAGTGCCGGGAGGGGATTCACAGATACGCAGTATTTT
TRBV14	TRBD1	TRBJ2-3	NA	CASSRTGDLRDTQYF	TGTGCCAGCAGCAGAACAGGGGACCTTCGGGATACGCAGTATTTT
TRBV4-3	TRBD2	TRBJ2-7	once	CASSQDSGGLAGAHKYF	TGCGCCAGCAGCCAAGATTCAGGGGGACTAGCGGGGGCTCACAAGTACTTC
TRBV24-1	NA	TRBJ2-2	few	CATSEPQGTGELFF	TGTGCCACCAGTGAGCCGCAGGGCACCGGGGAGCTGTTTTTT
TRBV27	TRBD1	TRBJ1-1	few	CASRVTQQGVDTEAFF	TGTGCCAGCAGGGTGACGCAACAGGGGGTCGACACTGAAGCTTTCTTT
TRBV5-4	NA	TRBJ2-3	few	CASSLYSGGVNTQYF	TGTGCCAGCAGCTTGTATAGTGGGGGCGTAAATACGCAGTATTTT
TRBV20-1	NA	TRBJ2-5	NA	CSAVDREPETQYF	TGCAGTGCTGTTGACCGGGAGCCGGAGACCCAGTACTTC
TRBV29-1	NA	TRBJ1-1	few	CSARPPGDTEAFF	TGCAGCGCCCGACCCCCAGGAGACACTGAAGCTTTCTTT
TRBV7-6	TRBD1	TRBJ2-5	many	CASSKGTGGMETQYF	TGTGCCAGCAGCAAAGGGACAGGGGGGATGGAGACCCAGTACTTC
TRBV5-1	TRBD2	TRBJ2-3	NA	CASSLELAGVSSTDTQYF	TGCGCCAGCAGCTTGGAGCTAGCGGGAGTCTCTAGCACAGATACGCAGTATTTT
TRBV3-1	NA	TRBJ1-2	many	CASTARQNYGYTF	TGTGCCAGCACTGCACGACAGAACTATGGCTACACCTTC
TRBV6-4	TRBD1	TRBJ1-6	few	CASSATGDSYSPLHF	TGTGCCAGCAGTGCTACGGGGGACAGCTATTCACCCCTCCACTTT
TRBV7-9	NA	TRBJ2-1	many	CASSLVVGHALFF	TGTGCCAGCAGCTTAGTAGTGGGTCACGCCCTGTTCTTC
TRBV5-1	TRBD2	TRBJ2-7	many	CASSLGGTSGYEQYF	TGCGCCAGCAGCTTAGGAGGGACTAGCGGTTACGAGCAGTACTTC
TRBV12-3/TRBV12-4	NA	TRBJ2-2	few	CASNPWGGELFF	TGTGCCAGCAACCCTTGGGGCGGGGAGCTGTTTTTT
TRBV7-3	NA	TRBJ2-1	few	CASSLFGGLGNEQFF	TGTGCCAGCAGCTTATTTGGCGGCCTGGGCAATGAGCAGTTCTTC
TRBV7-9	NA	TRBJ2-7	NA	CASSFYPGRTSEQYF	TGTGCCAGCAGCTTTTACCCTGGCAGGACTTCCGAGCAGTACTTC
TRBV20-1	TRBD1	TRBJ1-2	few	CSATDRGRIYGYTF	TGCAGTGCTACCGACAGGGGGCGTATCTATGGCTACACCTTC
TRBV20-1	TRBD2	TRBJ2-3	few	CSALAGGVDTQYF	TGCAGTGCTCTAGCGGGGGGGGTAGATACGCAGTATTTT
TRBV29-1	NA	TRBJ2-7	NA	CSVGSDFLGYEQYF	TGCAGCGTTGGCTCGGACTTCCTGGGCTACGAGCAGTACTTC
TRBV10-3	TRBD2	TRBJ2-7	many	CAIRSGGSSYEQYF	TGTGCCATCAGATCGGGGGGGAGCTCCTACGAGCAGTACTTC
TRBV24-1	NA	TRBJ2-1	few	CATSDLGTPINEQFF	TGTGCCACCAGTGATTTGGGGACACCTATCAATGAGCAGTTCTTC
TRBV29-1	NA	TRBJ2-6	NA	CSVVDIRHSGANVLTF	TGCAGCGTTGTCGACATCCGTCACTCTGGGGCCAACGTCCTGACTTTC
TRBV7-6	NA	TRBJ1-1	NA	CASSSRLDTEAFF	TGTGCCAGCAGCTCCCGACTCGACACTGAAGCTTTCTTT
TRBV10-3	TRBD1	TRBJ1-1	NA	CAISAHTGTGLLNTEAFF	TGTGCCATCAGTGCTCATACCGGGACAGGGCTCCTGAACACTGAAGCTTTCTTT
TRBV11-1	NA	TRBJ2-3	once	CASSLSDKQADTQYF	TGTGCCAGCAGCTTGAGCGACAAACAGGCAGATACGCAGTATTTT
TRBV5-1	NA	TRBJ1-1	few	CASSLVRNTEAFF	TGCGCCAGCAGCTTGGTAAGGAACACTGAAGCTTTCTTT
TRBV7-9	NA	TRBJ2-2	many	CASSSKDPDTGELFF	TGTGCCAGCAGCTCTAAAGACCCAGACACCGGGGAGCTGTTTTTT
TRBV7-2	TRBD2	TRBJ2-3	few	CASSLGWTSGGTDTQYF	TGTGCCAGCAGCTTAGGTTGGACTAGCGGGGGCACAGATACGCAGTATTTT
TRBV7-2	NA	TRBJ1-6	many	CASSPERNSPLHF	TGTGCCAGCAGCCCCGAACGAAATTCACCCCTCCACTTT
TRBV20-1	NA	TRBJ2-1	few	CSALKGGADSYNEQFF	TGCAGTGCTCTAAAAGGAGGGGCCGACTCCTACAATGAGCAGTTCTTC
TRBV20-1	TRBD1	TRBJ2-7	few	CSARRTGGRDEQYF	TGCAGTGCTAGGAGGACAGGGGGGAGGGACGAGCAGTACTTC
TRBV7-2	NA	TRBJ1-2	few	CASSPRGPSGYYGYTF	TGTGCCAGCAGCCCCCGTGGCCCGTCCGGGTACTATGGCTACACCTTC
TRBV2	NA	TRBJ2-5	NA	CASSEAAGETQYF	TGTGCCAGCAGTGAAGCTGCTGGGGAGACCCAGTACTTC
TRBV27	NA	TRBJ1-4	NA	CASSSDGEKLFF	TGTGCCAGCAGTTCCGACGGAGAAAAACTGTTTTTT
TRBV15	NA	TRBJ2-2	few	CATSRDRWGAGELFF	TGTGCCACCAGCAGAGATCGATGGGGGGCCGGTGAGCTGTTTTTT
TRBV7-6	TRBD2	TRBJ2-3	many	CASSLGTSGGSSTDTQYF	TGTGCCAGCAGCTTAGGGACTAGCGGGGGATCTAGCACAGATACGCAGTATTTT
TRBV3-1	NA	TRBJ1-5	NA	CASSQDVGNGQPQHF	TGTGCCAGCAGCCAAGATGTGGGTAACGGTCAGCCCCAGCATTTT
TRBV7-2	NA	TRBJ1-1	few	CASSSVLAVNTEAFF	TGTGCCAGCAGCTCTGTACTGGCAGTGAACACTGAAGCTTTCTTT
TRBV20-1	NA	TRBJ2-3	NA	CSASGTAEVFTDTQYF	TGCAGTGCTAGTGGGACCGCAGAAGTGTTCACAGATACGCAGTATTTT
TRBV20-1	NA	TRBJ1-6	few	CSARAESYNSPLHF	TGCAGTGCTAGGGCTGAGTCCTATAATTCACCCCTCCACTTT
TRBV6-5	NA	TRBJ2-5	many	CASRTGRETQYF	TGTGCCAGCAGGACGGGGCGGGAGACCCAGTACTTC
TRBV25-1	TRBD2	TRBJ2-5	NA	CASSELGRGTNVETQYF	TGTGCCAGCAGTGAATTAGGGAGGGGCACCAATGTAGAGACCCAGTACTTC
TRBV24-1	NA	TRBJ1-2	NA	CATSDQRARDYTF	TGTGCCACCAGTGATCAAAGGGCCCGGGACTACACCTTC